The sequence of this TCR beta chain was determined in a study of CXCR3-negative and CXCR3-positive naive CD8 T cells. The V gene's germline CDR1 is SGHDT and CDR2 YYEEEE. This CDR3 has 13 residues. The TRB cDNA libraries were prepared by 5' RACE with UMI labels. One entry per CDR3 protein, without DNA, is what TCRdb gives after re-calling the 5' RACE reads. This repertoire includes under 60,000 distinct CDR3 sequences. Sorts performed in triplicate captured over 250,000 cells each from every CD8+ T cell subset. Naive CD8+ T cells had a CD45RO-CCR7+CD27+CD95- phenotype. Comments on this clonotype: The antigen is not known.

Study-level points and caveats: CXCR3-positive naive cells carried more hydrophobic TRB CDR3s than CXCR3-negative ones. The study found comparably high diversity in both naive subsets and much lower diversity in memory CD8+ cells. Memory cells differed in TRBV-TRBJ usage, but naive CXCR3-negative and CXCR3-positive cells had similar usage.

The TCR sequence derives from a human donor in good health. Some clones in this sample may be carry-over from other donors' samples. The rearrangement links TRBV5-6 to TRBJ2-5; TCRdb's D call, TRBD2, is unchecked because there is no DNA. The specimen sequenced was naive CXCR3+ CD8+ T cells from blood. Subset of the sample: CD45RO-CCR7+CD27+CD95- naive CD8+ T cells expressing CXCR3 (TNR3+). CDR3 sequence: CASQHGGQETQYF.